These 18 T cell receptor beta chains came from one sample sequenced in a study of monozygotic twins with inflammatory bowel disease. TCRdb re-called the 5' RACE reads, yielding one record per CDR3 amino acid sequence without DNA. This specimen shows about 380,000 distinct CDR3 sequences; the ten leading clones hold 2.6%. Input material: blood. These receptors were collected from a human donor with ulcerative colitis or Crohn's disease, or a healthy co-twin of an affected twin (not recorded which).

CDR3 loop: CASSTAGNYGYTF. The chain combines TRBV5-1 with TRBJ1-2. The germline CDR1 and CDR2 sequences are SGHRS and YFSETQ. This CDR3 contains 13 residues. Looking up the rest from reference TRBV5-1 and TRBJ1-2 gives the full variable domain: KAGVTQTPRYLIKTRGQQVTLSCSPISGHRSVSWYQQTPGQGLQFLFEYFSETQRNKGNFPGRFSGRQFSNSRSEMNVSTLELGDSALYLCASSTAGNYGYTFGSGTRLTVV.

V gene TRBV12-3 or TRBV12-4 combines with J gene TRBJ2-7; the TCRdb D gene call, TRBD1, has no DNA to confirm it. The CDR3 has 14 amino acids. CDR3 protein: CASSSTGGSGEQYF.

This CDR3 is CASSFTGAGVGETQYF. V usage is TRBV7-7 and J usage is TRBJ2-5; the TRBD1 assignment by TCRdb is unverifiable without DNA. The V gene's germline CDR1 is SSHAT and CDR2 FNYEAQ (reference sequence). There are 16 residues in the CDR3.

The rearrangement links TRBV9 to TRBJ2-2; TCRdb picks TRBD1, but there is no DNA to check that call. This CDR3 is built from 17 residues. Germline CDR1 SGDLS, CDR2 YYNGEE. The CDR3 region is CASSVPKGTGITGELFF.

V and J are TRBV10-2 and TRBJ2-7; TCRdb returns TRBD1, unconfirmable since there is no DNA. The CDR3 sequence is 14 residues long. CDR1 WSHSY and CDR2 SAAADI come from the germline V gene. The CDR3 here is CASSAGTTLYEQYF.

The chain couples TRBV7-9 to TRBJ2-3. This CDR3 has 15 amino acids. Germline loops: CDR1 SEHNR, CDR2 FQNEAQ (reference sequence). The CDR3 here is CASRGTTPSTDTQYF.

V is TRBV29-1 and J is TRBJ2-1; TCRdb names TRBD2, which stays unverified in the absence of DNA. Germline-derived CDR1 and CDR2 are SQVTM and ANQGSEA. This CDR3 has 14 residues. The CDR3 region is CSVAGLASVDEQFF.

The chain employs TRBV12-3 or TRBV12-4 and TRBJ2-7; TCRdb gives TRBD1 as the D gene, but with no DNA this cannot be confirmed. This CDR3 is 17 amino acids long. The CDR3 here is CASSFMTGTATSYEQYF.

The rearrangement uses TRBV12-3 or TRBV12-4 and TRBJ2-1; checking the TCRdb D call of TRBD2 is not possible without DNA. This CDR3 contains 13 residues. The CDR3 spells CASSRLAWDEQFF.

The V gene is TRBV6-5, the J gene TRBJ2-6; the TCRdb D gene call, TRBD2, has no DNA to confirm it. Germline CDR1 and CDR2: MNHEY and SVGAGI. This CDR3 is built from 17 residues. The CDR3: CASSYGLVSPGANVLTF.

The rearrangement uses TRBV5-1 and TRBJ2-3; TCRdb's D call of TRBD1 is untestable without DNA. Germline V gene sequence: CDR1 SGHRS, CDR2 YFSETQ. The CDR3 spans 15 residues. CDR3 loop: CASSLAGTGEDTQYF.

The chain has TRBV15 and TRBJ1-5; the D call from TCRdb, TRBD1, cannot be confirmed without DNA. Germline V gene lookup returns CDR1 LNHNV and CDR2 YYDKDF (reference sequence). This CDR3 contains 17 residues. CDR3 in amino acids: CATSRDFLDRVQQPQHF.

The chain combines TRBV7-9 with TRBJ1-5; TCRdb returns TRBD1, unconfirmable since there is no DNA. This CDR3 has 14 residues. Germline V CDR1 and CDR2: SEHNR, FQNEAQ (reference sequence). The CDR3 reads CASSRTGENQPQHF.

This chain connects TRBV12-3 or TRBV12-4 to TRBJ2-2; without DNA, the TCRdb call of TRBD1 cannot be checked. The CDR3 totals 16 residues. The CDR3 sequence is CASSFAGASSTGELFF.

This chain connects TRBV7-9 to TRBJ1-1; TCRdb lists TRBD1, though no DNA is available to test this call. Germline lookup yields CDR1 SEHNR and CDR2 FQNEAQ (reference sequence). The CDR3 has 15 residues. The CDR3 sequence: CASTIGRGEETEAFF.

The J gene is TRBJ2-7, the V gene TRBV9. CDR3 length equals 13 residues. Germline-derived CDR1 and CDR2 are SGDLS and YYNGEE. The CDR3: CASSVVSWDEQYF.

The V call is TRBV6-1, the J call TRBJ2-2; the TRBD1 assignment by TCRdb is unverifiable without DNA. The CDR3 has 16 residues. CDR1 MNHNS and CDR2 SASEGT come from the germline V gene. The CDR3 here is CASSRQGIYGTGELFF.

The chain has TRBV9 and TRBJ2-7. This CDR3 is built from 15 residues. Germline loops: CDR1 SGDLS, CDR2 YYNGEE. CDR3 sequence reads: CASSVGVRASYEQYF.